This entry lists 9 T cell receptor beta chains sequenced from one sample in a study of T cell responses to AZD1222 COVID-19 vaccine. The method was immunoSEQ multiplex PCR; TCRdb's version includes in-frame clones alone and lacks a portion of them. The sample records about 96,000 clones, roughly nine tenths being singletons. Here the sequenced sample was peripheral blood, taken on day 0 of AZD1222 vaccination. The source of these receptors is an adult in good health.

The chain combines TRBV28 with TRBJ2-1, with D hard to call. Germline CDR1 is MDHEN and CDR2 is SYDVKM. CDR3 length: 11 residues. The V gene lost 2 bases and the J gene lost 10 bases, with 6 bases spanning the gap. The CDR3 nucleotides are TGTGCCAGCAGTTTAAGCAGGGAGCAGTTCTTC. Its translation is CASSLSREQFF.

The rearrangement joins TRBV7-3 to TRBJ1-2; D not resolved. This CDR3 is built from 16 residues. V dropped 2 bases and J dropped 2 bases, with 15 bases sitting between them. Germline values: CDR1 SGHTA, CDR2 FQGTGA. The CDR3 reads CASSLGPILGNYGYTF. As DNA, the CDR3 is TGTGCCAGCAGCTTAGGGCCAATCCTAGGGAACTATGGCTACACCTTC.

This chain connects TRBV7-9 to TRBJ2-2; D gene uncertain. V was clipped by 5 bases and J by 6 bases, with 13 bases between them. Germline V CDR1 and CDR2: SEHNR, FQNEAQ (reference sequence). The CDR3 consists of 14 residues. The CDR3 DNA reads as TGTGCCAGCAGCCTACCCGCTAAGCCCGGGGAGCTGTTTTTT. Encoded protein: CASSLPAKPGELFF.

The chain carries TRBV14 and TRBJ2-1, with 10 nucleotides matching TRBD2. The CDR3 extends over 14 amino acids. The V gene end was trimmed by 1 base and the J gene end by 9 bases; junction bases not matched to a gene: 3. Germline loops: CDR1 SGHDN, CDR2 FVKESK. The CDR3 is CASSQVAGGSEQFF. CDR3 nucleotides: TGTGCCAGCAGCCAAGTAGCGGGAGGTAGTGAGCAGTTCTTC.

Worth noting for this clone: Other DNA sequences of this sample code for an identical CDR3. The CDR3 coding sequence is TGTGCCAGCAGCCGGGACAGGGGCCAAGAGACCCAGTACTTC. It translates to CASSRDRGQETQYF. The chain has TRBV6-6 and TRBJ2-5; 10 nucleotides align to TRBD1. V lost 6 bases and J lost 1; bases outside the gene matches: 2. Germline CDR1 is MNHNY and CDR2 is SVGAGI (reference sequence). The CDR3 covers 14 residues.

This clone was found a few times. The chain employs TRBV9 and TRBJ2-1; 8 bases align to TRBD2. Germline V gene sequence: CDR1 SGDLS, CDR2 YYNGEE. The CDR3 has 16 amino acids. J lost 0 bases, V lost 3 bases, and 5 bases had no gene match. Here the CDR3 DNA reads TGTGCCAGCAGCGCCCAGGCGGGGGGCTCCTACAATGAGCAGTTCTTC. It codes for CASSAQAGGSYNEQFF.

This chain uses TRBV27 with TRBJ1-6, with D tentatively TRBD1 (5 bases). The CDR3 extends over 14 amino acids. Germline assignment: CDR1 MNHEY and CDR2 SMNVEV (reference sequence). V gave up 3 bases and J gave up 10 bases, with 13 bases separating them. Written as DNA, the CDR3 is TGTGCCAGCAGTTTCAAGGGGAGTAGATCACCCCTCCACTTT. Its translation is CASSFKGSRSPLHF.

CDR3 residues: CASSSSGTSGKNTGELFF. In nucleotides, the CDR3 is TGTGCCAGCAGTTCGTCCGGGACTAGCGGGAAGAACACCGGGGAGCTGTTTTTT. V usage is TRBV27 and J usage is TRBJ2-2; 13 nucleotides line up with TRBD2. The germline gives CDR1 MNHEY, CDR2 SMNVEV (reference sequence). V lost 4 bases, J lost 1 base, and 6 bases stayed unmatched. The CDR3 consists of 18 residues.

The chain has TRBV6-2 or TRBV6-3 and TRBJ2-3, with a possible D match to TRBD2 (6 bases). The germline V and J ends were trimmed by 2 bases and 4 bases, with 13 bases remaining between them. This CDR3 has 15 residues. Germline CDR1 is MNHEY and CDR2 is SVGEGT. The DNA of the CDR3 is TGTGCCAGCAGTTACAGGCTGCGGGACCCAGATACGCAGTATTTT. Its protein is CASSYRLRDPDTQYF.